Included here is one TCR beta chain sequence, with context. The antigen remains unidentified. The data were taken from a study of beta chain features in type 1 diabetes. About the study: Patients did not differ from healthy donors in age, gender or cell yield. Overall study findings and caveats: Type 1 diabetes patients had fewer VDJ junction insertions and more deletions. Shortening that was moderate but significant affected the TCRB CDR3s of Type 1 diabetes patients in all four CD4+ subsets.

From germline, CDR1 is MNHEY and CDR2 SVGAGI. Trimming stripped 5 bases from V and 0 bases from J, with 7 bases between. The CDR3 consists of 13 residues. Each of the sorted populations had a purity greater than 98%. The study reverse transcribed the entire isolated RNA, so it sequenced expressed TCRB transcripts. Libraries were prepared by immunoSEQ multiplex PCR; TCRdb keeps only in-frame clonotypes and omits some of them. The table shows 120,000 to 150,000 clones, with 10% to 15% occurring only once. This TCR was recovered from a man aged 18 to 29 with type 1 diabetes. Sequences were obtained from central memory CD4+ T cells from blood. The chain links TRBV6-5 to TRBJ1-1; tentatively, D is TRBD1 (5 bases). The CDR3 sequence is CASSTGMNTEAFF. The CDR3 DNA reads as TGTGCCAGCAGTACAGGAATGAACACTGAAGCTTTCTTT.